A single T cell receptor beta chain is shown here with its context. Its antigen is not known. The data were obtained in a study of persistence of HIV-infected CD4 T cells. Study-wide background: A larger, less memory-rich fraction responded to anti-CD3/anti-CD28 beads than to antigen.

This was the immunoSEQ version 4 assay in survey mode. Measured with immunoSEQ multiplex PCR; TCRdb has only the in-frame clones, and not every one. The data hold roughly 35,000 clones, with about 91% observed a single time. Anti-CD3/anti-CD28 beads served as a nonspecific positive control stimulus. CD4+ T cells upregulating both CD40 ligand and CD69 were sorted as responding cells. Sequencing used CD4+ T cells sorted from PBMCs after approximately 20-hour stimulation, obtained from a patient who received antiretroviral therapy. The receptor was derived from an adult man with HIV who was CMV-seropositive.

CDR3 protein: CASSLVQPTDTQYF. CDR3 coding DNA: TGTGCCAGCAGTTTGGTGCAGCCGACAGATACGCAGTATTTT. The gene calls are TRBV27 and TRBJ2-3; D is unresolved. The CDR3 is 14 amino acids. V was pared by 3 bases and J by 3 bases, with 10 bases between. Germline V gene sequence: CDR1 MNHEY, CDR2 SMNVEV (reference sequence).